One sample yielded the 18 T cell receptor beta chains listed below, sequenced in a study of cytomegalovirus exposure and HLA in healthy donors. Data came from immunoSEQ multiplex PCR; TCRdb stores just in-frame clones and leaves some out. The table lists about 56,000 clones, roughly 87% of them singletons. The sequenced sample was PBMCs. These receptors all stem from a woman aged 18-29 years in good health and CMV-seronegative.

This rearrangement joins TRBV6-6 to TRBJ2-1, with 13 nucleotides matching TRBD2. Trimming at V came to 6 bases and at J to 4 bases, leaving 3 bases not matched to a gene. This CDR3 comprises 15 residues. Germline values: CDR1 MNHNY, CDR2 SVGAGI (reference sequence). The CDR3 sequence is CASSPGLAGYNEQFF. CDR3 nucleotide sequence: TGTGCCAGCAGCCCGGGACTAGCGGGATACAATGAGCAGTTCTTC.

The chain joins TRBV4-1 to TRBJ2-2; D unclear. From germline, CDR1 is MGHRA and CDR2 YSYEKL. V lost 2 bases and J 3 bases, leaving 13 bases between the germline ends. This CDR3 is 16 amino acids long. The CDR3, as DNA: TGCGCCAGCAGCCAAATAGATCTGGTCTACACCGGGGAGCTGTTTTTT. Protein: CASSQIDLVYTGELFF.

The V and J genes are TRBV19 and TRBJ2-7; 10 positions agree with TRBD2. Per the germline V gene, CDR1 is LNHDA and CDR2 is SQIVND (reference sequence). This CDR3 is built from 15 residues. The trim removed 5 bases at V and 2 bases at J, leaving 6 bases unmatched. The CDR3 bases are TGTGCCAGTAGTGCAGGACTAGCGGAGACCTACGAGCAGTACTTC. It codes for CASSAGLAETYEQYF.

This rearrangement joins TRBV23-1 to TRBJ2-1; 12 nucleotides align to TRBD2. TRBV23-1 is sorted into the ORF group, with uncertain function. This CDR3 has 15 amino acids. Trimming cost V 8 bases and J 5 bases; bases outside gene matches: 7. In nucleotides, the CDR3 is TGCGCCAGCTCAACCGGGACTAGCGGGCACAATGAGCAGTTCTTC. Translating it yields CASSTGTSGHNEQFF.

This sequence joins TRBV18 and TRBJ1-2; maybe TRBD1 (6 bases). V was shortened by 1 base and J by 2 bases, with 11 bases between the two germline ends. Germline loops: CDR1 KGHSH, CDR2 LQKENI. The CDR3 is 15 residues long. The CDR3: CASSPLHGQNYGYTF. DNA for the CDR3: TGTGCCAGCTCACCACTTCATGGACAGAACTATGGCTACACCTTC. Filled out from reference TRBV18 and TRBJ1-2, the complete variable domain reads NAGVMQNPRHLVRRRGQEARLRCSPMKGHSHVYWYRQLPEEGLKFMVYLQKENIIDESGMPKERFSAEFPKEGPSILRIQQVVRGDSAAYFCASSPLHGQNYGYTFGSGTRLTVV.

This clone came up a few times. The V gene is TRBV2, the J gene TRBJ1-5; TRBD1 is a possible D gene (6 bases). CDR1 and CDR2 from the germline V gene are SNHLY and FYNNEI. The CDR3 sequence is 15 residues long. V lost 5 bases to trimming and J lost 3 bases, with 14 bases between them. CDR3 nucleotides: TGTGCCAGCAGTTATCTTCAGGGGTCCAATCAGCCCCAGCATTTT. Its translation is CASSYLQGSNQPQHF. Combining the CDR3 with reference TRBV2 and TRBJ1-5 gives the whole variable domain EPEVTQTPSHQVTQMGQEVILRCVPISNHLYFYWYRQILGQKVEFLVSFYNNEISEKSEIFDDQFSVERPDGSNFTLKIRSTKLEDSAMYFCASSYLQGSNQPQHFGDGTRLSIL.

V is TRBV27 and J is TRBJ2-1; 9 nucleotides agree with TRBD2. V lost 7 bases, J lost 8 bases, and 15 bases stayed unmatched. This CDR3 spans 16 amino acids. Per the germline V gene, CDR1 is MNHEY and CDR2 is SMNVEV (reference sequence). The CDR3 DNA sequence: TGTGCCAGCAAAAGATACGGCGGGGGGGCAGAGGATGAGCAGTTCTTC. This sequence encodes CASKRYGGGAEDEQFF.

The gene calls are TRBV6-1 and TRBJ2-1; the match to TRBD2 covers 13 bases. The CDR3 is made up of 14 amino acids. The V gene end was trimmed by 8 bases and the J gene end by 9 bases; junction bases not matched to a gene: 7. Germline CDR1 and CDR2: MNHNS and SASEGT. The CDR3 loop is CASGWTSGGIEQFF. CDR3 in DNA: TGTGCCAGCGGATGGACTAGCGGGGGCATTGAGCAGTTCTTC.

This chain uses TRBV5-1 with TRBJ2-1; D is possibly TRBD1 (5 bases). CDR3 size: 16 residues. Trimming removed 4 bases from V and 0 bases from J, with 14 bases in between. Germline assignment: CDR1 SGHRS and CDR2 YFSETQ. In DNA, the CDR3 is TGCGCCAGCAGCCGGAGACAGCAGAGCTCCTACAATGAGCAGTTCTTC. It specifies CASSRRQQSSYNEQFF.

The chain employs TRBV6-6 and TRBJ1-1; D is ambiguous. V lost 2 bases and J lost 7, with 14 bases in between. The CDR3 has 14 residues. CDR1 and CDR2 from the germline V gene are MNHNY and SVGAGI (reference sequence). The CDR3 DNA follows: TGTGCCAGCAGTTACGAGCTGGGCGATAGTGAAGCTTTCTTT. Its translation is CASSYELGDSEAFF.

This sequence joins TRBV7-9 and TRBJ2-1, with D perhaps TRBD2 (6 bases). With 6 bases removed from V and 7 bases from J, the gap between germline ends came to 13 bases. The CDR3 sequence is 13 residues long. Per the germline V gene, CDR1 is SEHNR and CDR2 is FQNEAQ (reference sequence). CDR3 coding DNA: TGTGCCAGCAGGTTCGGAGGGCGGAATGAGCAGTTCTTC. It yields the protein CASRFGGRNEQFF.

This clone was observed once. The chain has TRBV6-5 and TRBJ2-7; TRBD2 aligns across 15 bases. The CDR3 has 15 amino acids. J lost 3 bases, V lost 6 bases, and 3 bases had no gene match. CDR1 MNHEY and CDR2 SVGAGI come from the germline V gene. CDR3 loop: CASSWGLAGGYEQYF. The CDR3 DNA sequence: TGTGCCAGCAGCTGGGGACTAGCGGGGGGCTACGAGCAGTACTTC.

As for this clone: Within the sample, other DNA sequences also encode this same CDR3. The chain has TRBV7-2 and TRBJ2-1; TRBD2 agrees at 7 bases. CDR3 length: 13 amino acids. CDR1 is SGHTA and CDR2 is FQGNSA in the germline V gene. V was clipped by 1 base and J by 6 bases; unmatched bases: 0. The CDR3 is CASSLGLANEQFF. In DNA, the CDR3 is TGTGCCAGCAGCTTAGGACTAGCCAATGAGCAGTTCTTC.

This clone was seen a handful of times. The chain employs TRBV4-3 and TRBJ1-1; D might be TRBD1 (5 bases). CDR3 size: 16 residues. Germline V gives CDR1 LGHNA, CDR2 YSLEER. The V gene lost 2 bases and the J gene lost 4 bases, with 17 bases spanning the gap. CDR3 loop: CASSQLGRGSVTEAFF. DNA of the CDR3: TGCGCCAGCAGCCAATTGGGGAGGGGATCCGTCACTGAAGCTTTCTTT.

CDR3 bases: TGTGCCAGCAGTTTACAGGGGTGGGACACTGAAGCTTTCTTT. Its translation: CASSLQGWDTEAFF. This chain links TRBV27 with TRBJ1-1, with D tentatively TRBD1 (6 bases). Looked up from germline, CDR1 is MNHEY and CDR2 is SMNVEV (reference sequence). This CDR3 is built from 14 residues. Trimming took 2 bases from V and 3 from J, leaving 10 bases between them.

This clone was observed once. The V gene is TRBV7-3, the J gene TRBJ1-1; D may be TRBD1 (5 bases). The CDR3 consists of 14 residues. Deletions cut 3 bases from V and 5 bases from J, with 13 bases between. Germline CDR1 SGHTA, CDR2 FQGTGA. CDR3 in amino acids: CASSLGVGGTEAFF. The CDR3 region has the DNA TGTGCCAGCAGCTTGGGGGTTGGGGGGACTGAAGCTTTCTTT.

The DNA for the CDR3 is TGTGCCAGCAGCGTAGGGGACAGGGGTGGGACTGAAGCTTTCTTT. Translating gives CASSVGDRGGTEAFF. The chain employs TRBV7-9 and TRBJ1-1, with 10 bases aligning to TRBD1. There are 15 residues in the CDR3. Germline V gene lookup returns CDR1 SEHNR and CDR2 FQNEAQ (reference sequence). The V segment lost 5 bases and the J segment 5 bases; nucleotides outside the gene matches: 8.

The V and J genes are TRBV4-1 and TRBJ2-7; possibly TRBD1 for D (5 bases). Germline V gene lookup returns CDR1 MGHRA and CDR2 YSYEKL. Trimming cost V 0 bases and J 2 bases, with 8 bases left between them. The CDR3 is 14 residues long. For the CDR3, the DNA is TGCGCCAGCAGCCAAGATTGGGGCCCCTACGAGCAGTACTTC. Protein product: CASSQDWGPYEQYF.